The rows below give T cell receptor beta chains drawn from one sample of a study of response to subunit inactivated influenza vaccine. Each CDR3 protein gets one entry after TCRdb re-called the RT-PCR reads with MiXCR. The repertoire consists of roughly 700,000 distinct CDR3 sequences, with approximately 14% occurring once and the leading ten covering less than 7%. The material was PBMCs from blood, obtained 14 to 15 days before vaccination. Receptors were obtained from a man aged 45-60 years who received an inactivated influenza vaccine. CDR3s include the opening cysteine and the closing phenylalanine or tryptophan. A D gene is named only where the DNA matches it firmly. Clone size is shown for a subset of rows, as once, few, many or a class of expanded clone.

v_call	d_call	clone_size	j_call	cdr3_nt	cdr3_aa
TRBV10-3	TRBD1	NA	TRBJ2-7	TGTGCCATCAGTGACGGACAGGGTAGCTCCTACGAGCAGTACTTC	CAISDGQGSSYEQYF
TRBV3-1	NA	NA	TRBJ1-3	TGTGCCAGCAGCCCACCGGCGAGGACGCGAAACACCATATATTTT	CASSPPARTRNTIYF
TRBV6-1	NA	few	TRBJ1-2	TGTGCCAGCAGTCTGACAAGGGTAGGCTATGGCTACACCTTC	CASSLTRVGYGYTF
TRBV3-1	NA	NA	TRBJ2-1	TGTGCCAGCAGCCAAGATCGACACGCCGGATTGAGGAATGAGCAGTTCTTC	CASSQDRHAGLRNEQFF
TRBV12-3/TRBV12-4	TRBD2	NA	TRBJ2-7	TGTGCCAGCGGGGTAGCGGGGAGTTACGAGCAGTACTTC	CASGVAGSYEQYF
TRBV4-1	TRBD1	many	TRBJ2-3	TGCGCCAGCAGCCAAACAGGGGTCACAGATACGCAGTATTTT	CASSQTGVTDTQYF
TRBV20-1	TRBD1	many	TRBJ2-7	TGCAGTGCTAGACGCGGACAGGGGGGGCCCTACGAGCAGTACTTC	CSARRGQGGPYEQYF
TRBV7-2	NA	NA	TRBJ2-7	TGTGCCAGCAGCCCCCGCGGAGGCAGATTTTACGAGCAGTACTTC	CASSPRGGRFYEQYF
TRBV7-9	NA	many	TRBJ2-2	TGTGCCAGCAGCTTAATCGGCACCGGGGAGCTGTTTTTT	CASSLIGTGELFF
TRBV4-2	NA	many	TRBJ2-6	TGTGCCAGCAGCCAAGGGGGAGCCGGGGCCAACGTCCTGACTTTC	CASSQGGAGANVLTF
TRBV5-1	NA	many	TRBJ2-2	TGCGCCAGCAGCTTTGGGAGCACCGGGGAGCTGTTTTTT	CASSFGSTGELFF
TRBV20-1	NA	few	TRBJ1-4	TGCAGTGCTGAGATGGGGGGGAGAGAAAAACTGTTTTTT	CSAEMGGREKLFF
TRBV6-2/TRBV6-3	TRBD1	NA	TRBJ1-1	TGTGCCAGCAGTCGCTTGCCTCCGGGACAGGGGAACACTGAAGCTTTCTTT	CASSRLPPGQGNTEAFF
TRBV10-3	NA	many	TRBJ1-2	TGTGCCATCAGTGAACTCCCGGCGTATGGCTACACCTTC	CAISELPAYGYTF
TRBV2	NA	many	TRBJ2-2	TGTGCCAGCAGTGAGGTCGGGCCTACTGAAGTCACCGGGGAGCTGTTTTTT	CASSEVGPTEVTGELFF
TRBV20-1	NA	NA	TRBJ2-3	TGCAGTGCTAGAGGTCTAGGAGCGGGACACACAGATACGCAGTATTTT	CSARGLGAGHTDTQYF
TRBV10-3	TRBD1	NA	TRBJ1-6	TGTGCCATCAGTGAGTCCCTGCTTGGGACAGGGTGGTATAATTCACCCCTCCACTTT	CAISESLLGTGWYNSPLHF
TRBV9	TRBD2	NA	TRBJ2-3	TGTGCCAGCAGCGCCACTAGCGCGGGAACAGATACGCAGTATTTT	CASSATSAGTDTQYF
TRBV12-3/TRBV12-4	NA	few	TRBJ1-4	TGTGCCAGCAGCCTCTCGGGGTCCCCCTACAATGAAAAACTGTTTTTT	CASSLSGSPYNEKLFF
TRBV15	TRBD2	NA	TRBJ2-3	TGTGCCACCAGCGGTATAGTAGCGGGGGCGGATACGCAGTATTTT	CATSGIVAGADTQYF
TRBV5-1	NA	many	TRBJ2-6	TGCGCCAGCAGCGCACAGGTTTCTGGGGCCAACGTCCTGACTTTC	CASSAQVSGANVLTF
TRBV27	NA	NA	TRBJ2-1	TGTGCCAGCAGTTTATGGGGGGCGGGAGTGGTCGATGAGCAGTTCTTC	CASSLWGAGVVDEQFF
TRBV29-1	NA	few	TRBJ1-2	TGCAGCGTTGTTGGGCAGACACTTGGGATATATGGCTACACCTTC	CSVVGQTLGIYGYTF